Described below is a single T cell receptor beta chain sequence and its context. V lost 10 bases to trimming and J lost 7 bases, with 21 bases between them. The germline gives CDR1 SEHNR, CDR2 FQNEAQ (reference sequence). The CDR3 covers 14 residues. The data belong to a study of blood T cell repertoires in COVID-19. In the study's own analysis: It was from reference gene primer amplification that nucleated cell counts were estimated. Clones were read by immunoSEQ multiplex PCR, and TCRdb kept only the in-frame ones, dropping some. V and J calls and clone size are those listed in that table; D and trimming were worked out from the DNA. The sample shows about 75,000 clones, more than 80% of them seen only once.

This clonotype was sampled from a human donor in a cohort sampled during active COVID-19. The specimen sequenced was peripheral blood. This rearrangement joins TRBV7-9 to TRBJ2-3; the D gene is possibly TRBD2 (6 bases). The CDR3 sequence: CATSRGGDPNTQYF. As DNA, the CDR3 is TGTGCCACCTCACGGGGCGGGGATCCTAATACGCAGTATTTT.